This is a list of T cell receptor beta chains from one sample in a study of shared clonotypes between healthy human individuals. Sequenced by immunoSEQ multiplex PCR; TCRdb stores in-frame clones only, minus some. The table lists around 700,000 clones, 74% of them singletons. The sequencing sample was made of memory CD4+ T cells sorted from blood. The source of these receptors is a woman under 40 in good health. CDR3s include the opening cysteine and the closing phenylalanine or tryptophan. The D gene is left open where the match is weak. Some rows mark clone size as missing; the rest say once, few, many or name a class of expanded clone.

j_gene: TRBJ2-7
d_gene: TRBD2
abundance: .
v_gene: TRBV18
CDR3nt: TGTGCCAGCTCACCACCGACTAGCGGGAGTCACGAGCAGTACTTC
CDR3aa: CASSPPTSGSHEQYF

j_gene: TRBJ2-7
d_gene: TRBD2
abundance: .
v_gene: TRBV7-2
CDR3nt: TGTGCCAGCAGCTCGCCGCGTACTAGCGGTACCTACGAGCAGTACTTC
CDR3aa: CASSSPRTSGTYEQYF

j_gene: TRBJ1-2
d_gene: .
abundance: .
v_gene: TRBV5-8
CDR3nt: TGTGCCAGCAGCCTTGCTGGGCTTTCGGGCGGCTACACCTTC
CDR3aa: CASSLAGLSGGYTF

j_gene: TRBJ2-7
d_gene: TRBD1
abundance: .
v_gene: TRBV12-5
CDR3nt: TGTGCTAGTGGTTCTCTCAGGGGGAAATCTTACGAGCAGTACTTC
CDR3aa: CASGSLRGKSYEQYF

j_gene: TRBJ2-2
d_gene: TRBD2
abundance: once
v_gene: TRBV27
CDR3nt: TGTGCCAGCAGTTTGAGGACTAGCGGGAGGGTCGGGGAGCTGTTTTTT
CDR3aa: CASSLRTSGRVGELFF

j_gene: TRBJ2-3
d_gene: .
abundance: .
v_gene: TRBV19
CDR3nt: TGTGCCAGTAAGCCGGACGCCACAGATACGCAGTATTTT
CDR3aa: CASKPDATDTQYF

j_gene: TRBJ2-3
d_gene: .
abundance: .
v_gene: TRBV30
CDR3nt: TGTGCCTGGAGTCTCGGGAGCACAGATACGCAGTATTTT
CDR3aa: CAWSLGSTDTQYF

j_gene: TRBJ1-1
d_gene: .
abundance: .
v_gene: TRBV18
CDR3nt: TGTGCCAGCTCACCAGAGCAGGGCAAAAACACTGAAGCTTTCTTT
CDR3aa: CASSPEQGKNTEAFF

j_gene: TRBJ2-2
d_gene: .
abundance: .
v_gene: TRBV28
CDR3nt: TGTGCCAGCACAGGGGGGGAGAGAGTGACCGGGGAGCTGTTTTTT
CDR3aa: CASTGGERVTGELFF

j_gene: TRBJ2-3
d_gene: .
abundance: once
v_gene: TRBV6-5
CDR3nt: TGTGCCAGCAGCCATCGGGGCACAGATACGCAGTATTTT
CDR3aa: CASSHRGTDTQYF

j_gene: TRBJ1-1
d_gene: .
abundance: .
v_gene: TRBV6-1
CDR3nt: TGTGCCAGCAGTCCCGCAGGGGACACTGAAGCTTTCTTT
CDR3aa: CASSPAGDTEAFF

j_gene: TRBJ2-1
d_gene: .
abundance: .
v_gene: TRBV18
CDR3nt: TGTGCCAGCTCACCTCGCGTGCTGAGCTCCTACAATGAGCAGTTCTTC
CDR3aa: CASSPRVLSSYNEQFF

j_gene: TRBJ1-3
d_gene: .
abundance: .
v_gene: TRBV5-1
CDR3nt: TGCGCCAGCAGCTTGGCGGGCTTTGAAAACACCATATATTTT
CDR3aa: CASSLAGFENTIYF

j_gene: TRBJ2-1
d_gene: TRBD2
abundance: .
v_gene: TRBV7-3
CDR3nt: TGTGCCAGCAGCCTGCGCGGGAGCGGGGACTTCAATGAGCAGTTCTTC
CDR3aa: CASSLRGSGDFNEQFF

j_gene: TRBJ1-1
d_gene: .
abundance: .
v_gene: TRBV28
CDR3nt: TGTGCCAGCAGTTTTTTCGGGCTGCCTGGGTCCATGAACACTGAAGCTTTCTTT
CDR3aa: CASSFFGLPGSMNTEAFF

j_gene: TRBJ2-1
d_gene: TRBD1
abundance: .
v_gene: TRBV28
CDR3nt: TGTGCCAGCAGTTTAGTCGGACAGGGGGCTGAGCAGTTCTTC
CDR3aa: CASSLVGQGAEQFF

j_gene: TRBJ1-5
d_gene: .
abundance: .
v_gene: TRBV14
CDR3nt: TGTGCCAGCAGCCAAGTCCCTACTCCGAGTCCCCAGCATTTT
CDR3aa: CASSQVPTPSPQHF

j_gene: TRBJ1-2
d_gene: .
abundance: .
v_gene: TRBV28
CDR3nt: TGTGCCAGCAGTTTTTCAGAGAACCGGGGCTACACCTTC
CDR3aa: CASSFSENRGYTF

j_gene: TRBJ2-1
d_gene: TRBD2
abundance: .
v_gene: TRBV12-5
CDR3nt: TGTGCTAGTGGTTTGGTACTAGCGGGAGGTCAGAATGAGCAGTTCTTC
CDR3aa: CASGLVLAGGQNEQFF

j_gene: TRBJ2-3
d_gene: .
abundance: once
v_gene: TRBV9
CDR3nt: TGTGCCAGCAGCGTAGGTTCAGGGTCCACAGATACGCAGTATTTT
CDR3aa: CASSVGSGSTDTQYF

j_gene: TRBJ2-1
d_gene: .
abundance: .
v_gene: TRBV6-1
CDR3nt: TGTGCCAGCAGTGGGCCCATTACTGGCGATGAGCAGTTCTTC
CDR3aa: CASSGPITGDEQFF

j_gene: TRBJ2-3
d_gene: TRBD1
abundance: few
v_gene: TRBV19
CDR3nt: TGTGCCAGTAGTAGGCAGGGGGCCTTAGATACGCAGTATTTT
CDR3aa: CASSRQGALDTQYF

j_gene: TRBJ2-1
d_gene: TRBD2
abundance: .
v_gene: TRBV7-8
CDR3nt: TGTGCCAGCACGGGTGGCGGGAGGGCCGATATGAGGAATGAGCAGTTCTTC
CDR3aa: CASTGGGRADMRNEQFF

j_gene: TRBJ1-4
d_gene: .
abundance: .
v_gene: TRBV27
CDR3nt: TGTGCCAGCCGGCGGGAGGGGGTTGAAAAACTGTTTTTT
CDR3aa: CASRREGVEKLFF

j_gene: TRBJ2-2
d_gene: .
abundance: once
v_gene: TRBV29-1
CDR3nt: TGCAGCGTTGCCGGGGTTACTAGTAGCGGGGAGCTGTTTTTT
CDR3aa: CSVAGVTSSGELFF

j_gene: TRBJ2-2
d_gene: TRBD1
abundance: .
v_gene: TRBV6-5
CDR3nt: TGTGCCAGCAGTCCCCTGACAGGGGGCCTCGGGGAGCTGTTTTTT
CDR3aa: CASSPLTGGLGELFF

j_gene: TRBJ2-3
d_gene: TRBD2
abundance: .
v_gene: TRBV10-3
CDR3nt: TGTGCCATCAGAAGGACTAGCGGTGACACAGATACGCAGTATTTT
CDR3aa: CAIRRTSGDTDTQYF

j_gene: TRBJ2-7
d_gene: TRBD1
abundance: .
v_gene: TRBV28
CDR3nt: TGTGCCAGCAGGGGACAGGACGGGGGAGAGCAGTACTTC
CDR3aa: CASRGQDGGEQYF

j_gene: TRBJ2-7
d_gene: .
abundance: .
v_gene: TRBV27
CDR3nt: TGTGCCAGCGCTTCACTCACCTACGAGCAGTACTTC
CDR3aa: CASASLTYEQYF

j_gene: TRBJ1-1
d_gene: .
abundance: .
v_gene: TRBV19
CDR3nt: TGTGCCACTGGGGGAACCCGGAACACTGAAGCTTTCTTT
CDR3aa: CATGGTRNTEAFF

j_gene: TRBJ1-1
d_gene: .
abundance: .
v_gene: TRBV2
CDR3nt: TGTGCCAGCAGTCCTGTCTCCCCGGGGATAGGCACTGAAGCTTTCTTT
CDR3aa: CASSPVSPGIGTEAFF

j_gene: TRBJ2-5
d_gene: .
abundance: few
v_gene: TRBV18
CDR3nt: TGTGCCAGCTCACCAAATGGAGAGACCCAGTACTTC
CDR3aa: CASSPNGETQYF

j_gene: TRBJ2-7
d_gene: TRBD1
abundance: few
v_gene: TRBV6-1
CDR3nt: TGTGCCAGCAGTGAAAGGGGGCCGGTGGAAAAGCAGTACTTC
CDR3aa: CASSERGPVEKQYF

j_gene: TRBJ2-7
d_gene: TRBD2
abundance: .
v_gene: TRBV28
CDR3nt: TGTGCCAGCAGTTTACGTGGAGGGAGGGCCGCTCACGAGCAGTACTTC
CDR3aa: CASSLRGGRAAHEQYF

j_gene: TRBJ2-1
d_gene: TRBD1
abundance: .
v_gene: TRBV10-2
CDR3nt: TGCGCCAGCAGCATTGACAGGGTTTCCTACAATGAGCAGTTCTTC
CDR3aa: CASSIDRVSYNEQFF

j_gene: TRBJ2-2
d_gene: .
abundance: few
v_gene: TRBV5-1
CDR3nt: TGCGCCAGCAGCGCAGGGACTTTCACCGGGGAGCTGTTTTTT
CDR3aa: CASSAGTFTGELFF

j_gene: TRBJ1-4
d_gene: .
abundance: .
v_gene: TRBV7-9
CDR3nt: TGTGCCAGCAGCCAAAACTCACGGGACGCCGATGAAAAACTGTTTTTT
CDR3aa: CASSQNSRDADEKLFF

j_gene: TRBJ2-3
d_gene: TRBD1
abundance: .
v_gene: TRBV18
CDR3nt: TGTGCCAGCTCCCCGCCGGGACAGGGGGTCATCACAGATACGCAGTATTTT
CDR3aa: CASSPPGQGVITDTQYF

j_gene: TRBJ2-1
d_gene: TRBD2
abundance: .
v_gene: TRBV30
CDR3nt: TGTGCCTGGAACGGCGGGAGGCGGGGGAATGAGCAGTTCTTC
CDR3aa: CAWNGGRRGNEQFF

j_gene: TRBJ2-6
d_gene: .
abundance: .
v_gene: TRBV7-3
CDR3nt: TGTGCCAGCAGCCCAGCCCCCTTGGGGACGTCCGGGGCCAACGTCCTGACTTTC
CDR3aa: CASSPAPLGTSGANVLTF

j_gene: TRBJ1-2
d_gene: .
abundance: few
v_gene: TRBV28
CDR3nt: TGTGCCAGCAGTGCCAGGGTTGGTGGCTACACCTTC
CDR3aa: CASSARVGGYTF

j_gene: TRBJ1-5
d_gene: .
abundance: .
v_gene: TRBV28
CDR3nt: TGTGCCAGCAGTCAAACTGATCAGCCCCAGCATTTT
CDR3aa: CASSQTDQPQHF

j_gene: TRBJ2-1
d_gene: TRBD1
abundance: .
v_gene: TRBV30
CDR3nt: TGTGCCTGGAGTGTAGGGGGCGACAATGAGCAGTTCTTC
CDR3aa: CAWSVGGDNEQFF

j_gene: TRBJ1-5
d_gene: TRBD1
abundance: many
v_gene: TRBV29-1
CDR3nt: TGCAGCGTTCGGGACAGGGGATGGGATCAGCCCCAGCATTTT
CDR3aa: CSVRDRGWDQPQHF

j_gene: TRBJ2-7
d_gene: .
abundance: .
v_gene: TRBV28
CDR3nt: TGTGCCAGCAGTTTGCCAGGCGTATACGAGCAGTACTTC
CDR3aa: CASSLPGVYEQYF

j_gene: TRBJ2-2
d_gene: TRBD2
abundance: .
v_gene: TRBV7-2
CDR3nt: TGTGCCAGCAGCTTAGTTGTTAGCGGGGTCTTGGGCTCCGGGGAGCTGTTTTTT
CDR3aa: CASSLVVSGVLGSGELFF

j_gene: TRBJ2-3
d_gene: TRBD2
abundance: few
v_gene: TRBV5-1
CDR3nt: TGCGCCAGCAGCCCCCTACCGGGAGGAGCCACAGATACGCAGTATTTT
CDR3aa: CASSPLPGGATDTQYF

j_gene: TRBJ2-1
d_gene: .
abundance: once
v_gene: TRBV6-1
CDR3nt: TGTGCCAGCAGTCCGACTGGCAATGAGCAGTTCTTC
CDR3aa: CASSPTGNEQFF